This T cell receptor (beta chain) is from a study of neurological immune-mediated disorders. This clonotype occurred many times. Its antigen remains unidentified. TCRdb passed the 5' RACE reads through MiXCR, listing each CDR3 protein once. This sample yields roughly 44,000 distinct CDR3 sequences, of which about 6% are seen a single time; 0.57% belongs to the top ten. Study results and limitations: Patients with HTLV-1-associated myelopathy had the highest level of TCR clonal expansion, whereas patients with multiple sclerosis had the lowest level, falling beneath the level found in healthy controls.

Unmatched junction bases numbered 12, after V lost 1 base and J lost 7 bases. Germline loops: CDR1 DFQATT, CDR2 SNEGSKA (reference sequence). This CDR3 region has 15 residues. Input material: CD4+ T cells from blood. This TCR came from a woman aged 40-49 years in good health. V gene TRBV20-1 combines with J gene TRBJ2-7; 8 bases map to TRBD2. For the CDR3, the DNA is TGCAGTGCTAGAGGGGGCGGGAGGTCAACTTTGGAGCAGTACTTC. Translation gives CSARGGGRSTLEQYF.